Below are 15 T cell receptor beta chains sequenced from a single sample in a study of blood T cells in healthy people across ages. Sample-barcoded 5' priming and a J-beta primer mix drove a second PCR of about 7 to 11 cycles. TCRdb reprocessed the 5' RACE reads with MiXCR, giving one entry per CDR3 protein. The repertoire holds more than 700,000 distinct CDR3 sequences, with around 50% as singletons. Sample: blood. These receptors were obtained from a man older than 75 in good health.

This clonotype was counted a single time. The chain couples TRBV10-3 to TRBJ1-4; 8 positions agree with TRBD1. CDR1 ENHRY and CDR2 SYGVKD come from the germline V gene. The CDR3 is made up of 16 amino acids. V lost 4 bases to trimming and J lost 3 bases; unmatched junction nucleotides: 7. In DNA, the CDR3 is TGTGCCATCAGTGGAACAGGGGGAATTTCTAATGAAAAACTGTTTTTT. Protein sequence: CAISGTGGISNEKLFF.

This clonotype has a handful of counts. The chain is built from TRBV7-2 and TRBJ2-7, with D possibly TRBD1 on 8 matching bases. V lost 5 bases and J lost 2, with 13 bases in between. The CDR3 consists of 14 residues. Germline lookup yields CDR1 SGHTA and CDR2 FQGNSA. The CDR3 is CASSAAGQAYEQYF. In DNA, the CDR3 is TGTGCCAGCAGCGCAGCGGGACAGGCCTACGAGCAGTACTTC.

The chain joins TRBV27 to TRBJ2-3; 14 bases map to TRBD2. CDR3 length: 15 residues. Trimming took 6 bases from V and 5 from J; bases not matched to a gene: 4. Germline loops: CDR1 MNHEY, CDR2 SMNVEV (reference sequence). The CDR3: CASRGLAGVGDTQYF. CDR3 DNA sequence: TGTGCCAGCAGGGGACTAGCGGGAGTCGGAGATACGCAGTATTTT.

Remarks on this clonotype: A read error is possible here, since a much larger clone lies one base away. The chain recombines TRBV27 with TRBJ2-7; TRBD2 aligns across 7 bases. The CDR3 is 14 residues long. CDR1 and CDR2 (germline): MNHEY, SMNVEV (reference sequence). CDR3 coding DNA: TGTGCCGGCAGCGGGATCTCGAGGCCCTACGAGCAGTACTTC. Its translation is CAGSGISRPYEQYF.

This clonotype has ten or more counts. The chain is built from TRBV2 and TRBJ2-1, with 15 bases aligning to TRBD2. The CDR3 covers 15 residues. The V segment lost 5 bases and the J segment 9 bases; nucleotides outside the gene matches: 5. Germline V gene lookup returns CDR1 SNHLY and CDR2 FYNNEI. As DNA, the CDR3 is TGTGCCAGCAGTCCGGGACTAGCGGGAGGAATTGAGCAGTTCTTC. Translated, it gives CASSPGLAGGIEQFF.

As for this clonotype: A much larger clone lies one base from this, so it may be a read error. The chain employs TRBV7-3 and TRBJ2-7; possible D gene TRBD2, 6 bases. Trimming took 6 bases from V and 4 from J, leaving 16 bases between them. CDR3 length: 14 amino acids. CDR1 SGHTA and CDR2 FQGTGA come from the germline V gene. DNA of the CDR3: TGTGCCAGCAGGGTGGGCCCGGGAGTGTACGAGCAGTACTTC. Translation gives CASRVGPGVYEQYF. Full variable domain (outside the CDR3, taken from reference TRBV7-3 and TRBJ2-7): GAGVSQTPSNKVTEKGKYVELRCDPISGHTALYWYRQSLGQGPEFLIYFQGTGAADDSGLPNDRFFAVRPEGSVSTLKIQRTERGDSAVYLCASRVGPGVYEQYFGPGTRLTVT.

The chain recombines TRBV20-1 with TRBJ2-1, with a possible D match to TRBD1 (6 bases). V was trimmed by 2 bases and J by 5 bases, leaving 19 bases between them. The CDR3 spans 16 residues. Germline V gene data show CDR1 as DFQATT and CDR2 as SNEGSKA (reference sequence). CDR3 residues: CSARMASDRLDNEQFF. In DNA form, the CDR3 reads TGCAGTGCTAGAATGGCCTCGGACAGACTGGACAATGAGCAGTTCTTC.

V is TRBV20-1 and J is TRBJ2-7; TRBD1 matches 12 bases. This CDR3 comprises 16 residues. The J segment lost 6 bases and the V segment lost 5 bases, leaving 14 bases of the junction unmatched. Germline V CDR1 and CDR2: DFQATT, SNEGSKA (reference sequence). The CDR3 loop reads CSASKTSGQGASEQYF. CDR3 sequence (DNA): TGCAGTGCTTCAAAAACCTCGGGACAGGGGGCTTCCGAGCAGTACTTC.

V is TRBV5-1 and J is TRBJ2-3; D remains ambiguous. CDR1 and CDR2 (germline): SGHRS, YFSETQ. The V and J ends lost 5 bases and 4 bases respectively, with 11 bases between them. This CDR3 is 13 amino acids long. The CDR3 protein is CASRFPQSDTQYF. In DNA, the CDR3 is TGCGCCAGCAGGTTTCCGCAGTCAGATACGCAGTATTTT.

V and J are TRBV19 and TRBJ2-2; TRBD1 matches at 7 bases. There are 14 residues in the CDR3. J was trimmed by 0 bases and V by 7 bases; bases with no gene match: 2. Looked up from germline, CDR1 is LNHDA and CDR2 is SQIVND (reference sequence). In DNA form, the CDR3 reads TGTGCCAGTACCGGGACAGCGAACACCGGGGAGCTGTTTTTT. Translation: CASTGTANTGELFF.

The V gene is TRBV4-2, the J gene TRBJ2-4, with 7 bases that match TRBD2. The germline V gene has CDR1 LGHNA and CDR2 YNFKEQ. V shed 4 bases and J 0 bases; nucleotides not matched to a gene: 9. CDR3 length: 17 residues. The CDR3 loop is CASSLLRENLAKNIQYF. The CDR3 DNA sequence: TGTGCCAGCAGCCTCCTGCGGGAGAACCTAGCCAAAAACATTCAGTACTTC.

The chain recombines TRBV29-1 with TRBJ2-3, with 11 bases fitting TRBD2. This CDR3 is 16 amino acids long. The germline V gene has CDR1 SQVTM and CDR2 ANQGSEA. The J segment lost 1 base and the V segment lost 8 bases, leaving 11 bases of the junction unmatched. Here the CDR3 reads CSIWGGLADGTDTQYF. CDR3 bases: TGCAGCATTTGGGGGGGACTAGCGGATGGCACAGATACGCAGTATTTT.

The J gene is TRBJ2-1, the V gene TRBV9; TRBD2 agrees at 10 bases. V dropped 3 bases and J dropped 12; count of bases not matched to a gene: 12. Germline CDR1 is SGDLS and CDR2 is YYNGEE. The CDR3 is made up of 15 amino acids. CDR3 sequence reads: CASSDRGLAGALQFF. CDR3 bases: TGTGCCAGCAGCGACCGGGGGCTAGCGGGAGCTCTGCAGTTCTTC.

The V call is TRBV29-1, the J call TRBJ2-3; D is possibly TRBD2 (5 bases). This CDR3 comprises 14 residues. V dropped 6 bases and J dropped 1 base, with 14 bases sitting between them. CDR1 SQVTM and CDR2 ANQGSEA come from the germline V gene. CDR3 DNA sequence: TGCAGCGTAGGAGGAATCTATGGCACAGATACGCAGTATTTT. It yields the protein CSVGGIYGTDTQYF.

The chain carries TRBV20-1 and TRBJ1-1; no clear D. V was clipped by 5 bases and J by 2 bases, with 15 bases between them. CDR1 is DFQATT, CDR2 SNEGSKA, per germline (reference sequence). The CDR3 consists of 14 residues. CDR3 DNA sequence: TGCAGTGCTGAATCCCCTTCCGATAACACTGAAGCTTTCTTT. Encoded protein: CSAESPSDNTEAFF.